These 19 T cell receptor beta chains were all obtained from the same sample, sequenced in a study of PD-L1 blockade in urothelial cancer. Sample time point: pretreatment peripheral blood. Assay used: immunoSEQ multiplex PCR; TCRdb lists only in-frame clones, some missing. The sample holds about 49,000 clones, less than 85% seen once. The input for sequencing was PBMCs, taken around atezolizumab (anti-PD-L1) treatment. The source of these receptors is a man aged 65 to 79 with urothelial cancer.

V is TRBV6-5 and J is TRBJ1-1, with unresolved D. This CDR3 has 14 amino acids. V was cut by 7 bases and J by 0 bases, with 12 bases left in between. Germline loops: CDR1 MNHEY, CDR2 SVGAGI. CDR3 nucleotides: TGTGCCAGCAAATGGGTTAGCGTGAACACTGAAGCTTTCTTT. Translated, it gives CASKWVSVNTEAFF.

The rearrangement joins TRBV5-6 to TRBJ1-2, with D perhaps TRBD1 (5 bases). The germline CDR1 and CDR2 sequences are SGHDT and YYEEEE. Trimming cost V 0 bases and J 4 bases, with 13 bases left between them. The CDR3 loop spans 15 amino acids. DNA of the CDR3: TGTGCCAGCAGCTTGGTTACAGGAACTCTCTATGGCTACACCTTC. Encoded protein: CASSLVTGTLYGYTF.

The V and J genes are TRBV7-2 and TRBJ2-1, with D possibly matching TRBD2 (5 bases). Between the trimmed V and J ends, which lost 5 bases and 8 bases, there was a span of 16 bases. CDR3 length equals 14 residues. The germline gives CDR1 SGHTA, CDR2 FQGNSA. CDR3 coding DNA: TGTGCCAGCAGCGCCGCTTTTAGCGAGGATGAGCAGTTCTTC. Its protein is CASSAAFSEDEQFF.

The chain uses TRBV2 and TRBJ1-1; tentative D call: TRBD1 (5 bases). Trimming pared 4 bases from V and 0 bases from J, leaving 9 bases between. CDR1 and CDR2 from the germline V gene are SNHLY and FYNNEI. This CDR3 is 14 amino acids long. For the CDR3, the DNA is TGTGCCAGCAGTGGACAGAGCATGAACACTGAAGCTTTCTTT. Its protein is CASSGQSMNTEAFF.

This CDR3 is CASSFGAQQGQPQHF. The CDR3 DNA sequence: TGTGCCAGCAGCTTCGGGGCCCAACAGGGTCAGCCCCAGCATTTT. The chain carries TRBV7-8 and TRBJ1-5; D perhaps matches TRBD1 (6 bases). The CDR3 is 15 residues long. V lost 3 bases and J lost 6, with 15 bases in between. Germline-derived CDR1 and CDR2 are SGHVS and FQNEAQ.

This rearrangement joins TRBV18 to TRBJ2-5; 8 bases fit TRBD2. This CDR3 spans 15 amino acids. Germline lookup yields CDR1 KGHSH and CDR2 LQKENI. Germline trimming cut 6 bases from V and 8 bases from J; bases unmatched to any gene: 14. The DNA for the CDR3 is TGTGCCAGCTCGCCTCGGGCGGGAGGCGATGGCACCCAGTACTTC. It specifies CASSPRAGGDGTQYF.

V is TRBV4-1 and J is TRBJ1-1; D is unclear. Germline V CDR1 and CDR2: MGHRA, YSYEKL. Trimming took off 1 base at V and 11 bases at J, with 14 bases between the two ends. The length of the CDR3 is 13 residues. The CDR3 sequence: CASSQGTGYLAFF. For the CDR3, the DNA is TGCGCCAGCAGCCAAGGTACCGGGTACTTGGCTTTCTTT.

V is TRBV11-3 and J is TRBJ2-3; D is perhaps TRBD2 (5 bases). The germline CDR1 and CDR2 sequences are SGHNT and YENEEA. The CDR3 runs 14 residues. Trimming took off 0 bases at V and 2 bases at J, with 6 bases between the two ends. The CDR3 DNA reads as TGTGCCAGCAGCTTAGACGGGGTCACAGATACGCAGTATTTT. It encodes CASSLDGVTDTQYF.

This clone was observed once. The V gene is TRBV5-1, the J gene TRBJ2-1; 9 bases fit TRBD1. Germline CDR1 SGHRS, CDR2 YFSETQ. The CDR3 loop spans 15 amino acids. Germline trimming cut 2 bases from V and 3 bases from J; bases unmatched to any gene: 3. CDR3: CASSFDRGFYNEQFF. Written as DNA, the CDR3 is TGCGCCAGCAGCTTTGACAGGGGGTTCTACAATGAGCAGTTCTTC.

The chain has TRBV28 and TRBJ2-7, with D unclear. The CDR3 spans 11 residues. Trimming took off 7 bases at V and 7 bases at J, with 11 bases between the two ends. Per the germline V gene, CDR1 is MDHEN and CDR2 is SYDVKM. CDR3 bases: TGTGCCAGCACCGGTCCCCGGGAGCAGTACTTC. Its protein is CASTGPREQYF.

This clone was observed a few times. The chain couples TRBV6-1 to TRBJ2-7, with 13 nucleotides matching TRBD2. After removal of 4 bases from V and 4 bases from J, the junction contained 4 bases not matched to a gene. CDR3 length equals 15 residues. Germline V gene sequence: CDR1 MNHNS, CDR2 SASEGT. The CDR3 DNA reads as TGTGCCAGCAGTGCGGGACTAGCGGGGACTTACGAGCAGTACTTC. This translates into CASSAGLAGTYEQYF.

The gene calls are TRBV28 and TRBJ2-7; 13 nucleotides agree with TRBD2. The J segment lost 5 bases and the V segment lost 8 bases, leaving 3 bases of the junction unmatched. CDR1 MDHEN and CDR2 SYDVKM come from the germline V gene. There are 13 residues in the CDR3. This chain's CDR3 is CASWTSGSHEQYF. CDR3 sequence (DNA): TGTGCCAGCTGGACTAGCGGGAGTCACGAGCAGTACTTC.

This chain uses TRBV4-2 with TRBJ2-2; TRBD2 is a possible D gene (5 bases). Germline CDR1 is LGHNA and CDR2 is YNFKEQ. V shed 0 bases and J shed 6 bases, with 14 bases lying between them. CDR3 length: 16 residues. This CDR3 is CASSQDRAVGAGELFF. The CDR3 DNA reads TGTGCCAGCAGCCAAGATAGGGCCGTCGGGGCCGGGGAGCTGTTTTTT.

V and J are TRBV27 and TRBJ2-4; D perhaps matches TRBD2 (6 bases). This CDR3 is built from 15 residues. Between the trimmed V and J ends, which lost 8 bases and 0 bases, there was a span of 14 bases. The V gene's germline CDR1 is MNHEY and CDR2 SMNVEV (reference sequence). CDR3 in amino acids: CASSASEVAKNIQYF. CDR3 DNA: TGTGCCAGCTCTGCTAGCGAGGTAGCCAAAAACATTCAGTACTTC.

DNA for the CDR3: TGTGCCAGCAGTTCCCGCGGCGGGAGGGCTGGCAATGAGCAGTTCTTC. Encoded protein: CASSSRGGRAGNEQFF. The V and J genes are TRBV2 and TRBJ2-1; 9 bases fit TRBD2. The length of the CDR3 is 16 residues. Trimming took 5 bases from V and 6 from J; bases not matched to a gene: 11. Per the germline V gene, CDR1 is SNHLY and CDR2 is FYNNEI.

V usage is TRBV7-6 and J usage is TRBJ2-3; D remains ambiguous. Deletions cut 6 bases from V and 4 bases from J, with 14 bases between. This CDR3 comprises 14 residues. From germline, CDR1 is SGHVS and CDR2 FNYEAQ. CDR3 residues: CASSHPAAPDTQYF. In DNA, the CDR3 is TGTGCCAGCAGTCATCCGGCGGCGCCAGATACGCAGTATTTT.

The chain couples TRBV19 to TRBJ1-1, with D unclear. Germline V CDR1 and CDR2: LNHDA, SQIVND (reference sequence). CDR3 length equals 14 residues. Trimming removed 7 bases at V and 4 bases at J, with 16 bases between. Here the CDR3 reads CASIPGRTGTEAFF. The CDR3 bases are TGTGCCAGTATCCCCGGCAGAACGGGCACTGAAGCTTTCTTT.

V usage is TRBV19 and J usage is TRBJ1-1; TRBD1 aligns across 10 bases. CDR1 LNHDA and CDR2 SQIVND come from the germline V gene (reference sequence). V lost 3 bases to trimming and J lost 3 bases; unmatched junction nucleotides: 10. This CDR3 region has 17 residues. The CDR3 loop reads CASSIGTGELGDTEAFF. The CDR3 DNA is TGTGCCAGTAGTATCGGGACAGGGGAGTTGGGCGACACTGAAGCTTTCTTT.

The chain's CDR3 is CASITGGVPNEKLFF. The DNA of the CDR3 is TGTGCCAGCATTACAGGGGGAGTCCCTAATGAAAAACTGTTTTTT. The V and J genes are TRBV28 and TRBJ1-4, with 8 bases fitting TRBD1. This CDR3 spans 15 amino acids. Losses at the gene ends were 7 bases for V and 3 bases for J; bases not matched to a gene: 7. Germline loops: CDR1 MDHEN, CDR2 SYDVKM. The entire variable domain, with the rest obtained from reference TRBV28 and TRBJ1-4, is as follows: DVKVTQSSRYLVKRTGEKVFLECVQDMDHENMFWYRQDPGLGLRLIYFSYDVKMKEKGDIPEGYSVSREKKERFSLILESASTNQTSMYLCASITGGVPNEKLFFGSGTQLSVL.